The 23 T cell receptor beta chains listed next were all sequenced from one sample in a study of cytomegalovirus exposure and HLA in healthy donors. 60 Vbeta and 13 Jbeta primers were used in PCR. TCRdb's table, derived via immunoSEQ multiplex PCR, lists solely in-frame clones and lacks some. This sample has roughly 170,000 clones, with around 78% found just once. The material sequenced was PBMCs. The receptors derive from a female donor in good health and CMV-seronegative.

The chain couples TRBV7-6 to TRBJ2-2; D not certain. This CDR3 is 14 amino acids long. CDR1 SGHVS and CDR2 FNYEAQ come from the germline V gene. V shed 5 bases and J shed 1 base, with 8 bases lying between them. The CDR3 loop is CASSMAENTGELFF. In nucleotides, the CDR3 is TGTGCCAGCAGCATGGCAGAGAACACCGGGGAGCTGTTTTTT.

The rearrangement uses TRBV13 and TRBJ2-7; tentative D call: TRBD2 (6 bases). The germline CDR1 and CDR2 sequences are PRHDT and FYEKMQ (reference sequence). The length of the CDR3 is 12 residues. V lost 0 bases and J 6 bases, leaving 6 bases between the germline ends. The CDR3 DNA reads TGTGCCAGCAGCTTAGGTAGCGGCGAGCAGTACTTC. Its translation: CASSLGSGEQYF.

This clone was picked up one time. V gene TRBV29-1 combines with J gene TRBJ2-3; D possibly corresponds to TRBD1 (5 bases). Germline CDR1 reads SQVTM; CDR2 reads ANQGSEA. Trimming pared 4 bases from V and 0 bases from J, leaving 14 bases between. The CDR3 is made up of 15 amino acids. CDR3 DNA sequence: TGCAGCGTTGGGGGCGGCGGTTCTAGCACAGATACGCAGTATTTT. Translation: CSVGGGGSSTDTQYF.

The chain combines TRBV19 with TRBJ2-2; D is undetermined. Trimming left V 3 bases short and J 1 base short, with 9 bases between. This CDR3 has 15 residues. Germline V lookup: CDR1 LNHDA, CDR2 SQIVND (reference sequence). CDR3 DNA: TGTGCCAGTAGTATGGGCCAGCAGAACACCGGGGAGCTGTTTTTT. It specifies CASSMGQQNTGELFF.

The gene calls are TRBV5-4 and TRBJ1-2; 7 nucleotides align to TRBD1. CDR1 is SGHNT, CDR2 YYREEE, per germline (reference sequence). CDR3 size: 19 residues. The J segment lost 2 bases and the V segment lost 2 bases, leaving 18 bases of the junction unmatched. CDR3 residues: CASSFFSGQAYDLNYGYTF. In DNA form, the CDR3 reads TGTGCCAGCAGCTTTTTTTCAGGACAGGCCTATGATCTGAACTATGGCTACACCTTC. The whole variable domain, filled in from reference TRBV5-4 and TRBJ1-2, reads ETGVTQSPTHLIKTRGQQVTLRCSSQSGHNTVSWYQQALGQGPQFIFQYYREEENGRGNFPPRFSGLQFPNYSSELNVNALELDDSALYLCASSFFSGQAYDLNYGYTFGSGTRLTVV.

The chain employs TRBV6-6 and TRBJ2-1, with 11 bases fitting TRBD2. Trimming at V came to 6 bases and at J to 6 bases, leaving 7 bases not matched to a gene. This CDR3 is built from 15 residues. Germline V gene data show CDR1 as MNHNY and CDR2 as SVGAGI (reference sequence). The CDR3 nucleotides are TGTGCCAGCAGCCCACCGGGACTAGCGGCCAATGAGCAGTTCTTC. Its protein is CASSPPGLAANEQFF.

This chain connects TRBV28 to TRBJ2-5, with D possibly matching TRBD2 (5 bases). The CDR3 length is 17 residues. V dropped 6 bases and J dropped 4 bases, with 24 bases sitting between them. The germline CDR1 and CDR2 sequences are MDHEN and SYDVKM. The CDR3 here is CASSPFSIARSGETQYF. CDR3 nucleotide sequence: TGTGCCAGCAGCCCCTTCAGCATAGCGAGAAGTGGAGAGACCCAGTACTTC.

CDR3 residues: CASSPGLAGSSYNEQFF. In DNA form, the CDR3 reads TGCGCCAGCAGCCCCGGACTAGCGGGTTCCTCCTACAATGAGCAGTTCTTC. The J gene is TRBJ2-1, the V gene TRBV4-1; 11 bases match TRBD2. The CDR3 extends over 17 amino acids. Germline V CDR1 and CDR2: MGHRA, YSYEKL. The ends lost 4 bases at V and 0 bases at J; junction bases unmatched: 5.

V is TRBV4-2 and J is TRBJ2-1, with 8 bases lining up with TRBD2. V was clipped by 3 bases and J by 0 bases; unmatched bases: 7. CDR1 and CDR2 (germline): LGHNA, YNFKEQ. The CDR3 is 17 amino acids. The CDR3 DNA sequence: TGTGCCAGCAGCCAGGATACGCTAGCGGGCTCCTACAATGAGCAGTTCTTC. The encoded protein is CASSQDTLAGSYNEQFF.

This chain connects TRBV5-8 to TRBJ1-5; D gene uncertain. In germline, CDR1 is SGHTS, CDR2 YDEGEE. Between the trimmed V and J ends, which lost 0 bases and 6 bases, there was a span of 7 bases. CDR3 size: 13 residues. The CDR3 DNA is TGTGCCAGCAGCTTGGGGAGCCCTCAGCCCCAGCATTTT. Amino acids: CASSLGSPQPQHF.

V is TRBV7-2 and J is TRBJ2-2; D perhaps matches TRBD2 (5 bases). The V and J ends lost 5 bases and 5 bases respectively, with 12 bases between them. This CDR3 is 14 amino acids long. CDR1 is SGHTA, CDR2 FQGNSA, per germline. In DNA form, the CDR3 reads TGTGCCAGCAGCCCCGTTGGGGAGACCGGGGAGCTGTTTTTT. Protein product: CASSPVGETGELFF.

A few counts support this clone. V usage is TRBV6-6 and J usage is TRBJ1-1, with 7 bases that match TRBD1. J was trimmed by 8 bases and V by 0 bases; bases with no gene match: 3. The germline gives CDR1 MNHNY, CDR2 SVGAGI (reference sequence). The CDR3 has 13 residues. The CDR3 DNA reads as TGTGCCAGCAGTTACTCAAAGGGGGCGGAAGCTTTCTTT. Its translation is CASSYSKGAEAFF.

The chain joins TRBV12-2 to TRBJ2-5; the DNA was not used to check the table's D call, TRBD1. TRBV12-2 is a pseudogene segment. CDR3 length: 14 residues. DNA for the CDR3: TGTGCAAGTCGCGGGGGCCTCGTTCAAGAGACCCAGTACTTC. It codes for CASRGGLVQETQYF.

The V gene is TRBV7-9, the J gene TRBJ2-5; 8 bases fit TRBD1. Germline values: CDR1 SEHNR, CDR2 FQNEAQ (reference sequence). The CDR3 runs 18 residues. The V segment lost 2 bases and the J segment 2 bases; nucleotides outside the gene matches: 13. The CDR3 DNA is TGTGCCAGCAGCTTAAGGCCAGGGGGCGTCCGGCGGCAAGAGACCCAGTACTTC. Protein sequence: CASSLRPGGVRRQETQYF.

This rearrangement joins TRBV9 to TRBJ2-7; D remains ambiguous. V was shortened by 0 bases and J by 3 bases, with 13 bases between the two germline ends. Germline-derived CDR1 and CDR2 are SGDLS and YYNGEE. The CDR3 has 15 residues. DNA for the CDR3: TGTGCCAGCAGCGTAGATGGGCAGTCTGACTACGAGCAGTACTTC. This translates into CASSVDGQSDYEQYF.

The rearrangement links TRBV27 to TRBJ2-7; 9 bases line up with TRBD1. Germline V CDR1 and CDR2: MNHEY, SMNVEV (reference sequence). The CDR3 is made up of 15 amino acids. V lost 5 bases to trimming and J lost 5 bases; unmatched junction nucleotides: 10. CDR3 DNA: TGTGCCAGCAGTCTAAGACAGGGGGGGTTCCACGAGCAGTACTTC. Translated, it gives CASSLRQGGFHEQYF.

This clone was counted once. V gene TRBV28 combines with J gene TRBJ1-5; D possibly corresponds to TRBD1 (6 bases). The CDR3 loop spans 16 amino acids. V lost 2 bases and J lost 0, with 11 bases in between. Germline CDR1 is MDHEN and CDR2 is SYDVKM. CDR3: CASSLQGLNSNQPQHF. The CDR3 DNA reads as TGTGCCAGCAGTTTACAGGGGCTCAATAGCAATCAGCCCCAGCATTTT.

This clone was observed a few times. The chain carries TRBV5-5 and TRBJ1-1; weak D call: TRBD1 (5 bases). V shed 2 bases and J shed 4 bases, with 15 bases lying between them. Germline CDR1 SGHKS, CDR2 YYEKEE (reference sequence). This CDR3 is built from 15 residues. The CDR3 reads CASSLYQGGITEAFF. CDR3 DNA: TGTGCCAGCAGCTTATACCAGGGTGGTATCACTGAAGCTTTCTTT.

The chain recombines TRBV5-4 with TRBJ2-7; TRBD2 matches 10 bases. The V and J ends lost 2 bases and 3 bases, in that order; junction bases with no gene match: 2. CDR1 and CDR2 from the germline V gene are SGHNT and YYREEE (reference sequence). The CDR3 is 14 amino acids. The CDR3 sequence: CASSLGLAVYEQYF. The CDR3 region has the DNA TGTGCCAGCAGCTTAGGACTAGCGGTCTACGAGCAGTACTTC. The full variable domain, with the rest looked up from reference TRBV5-4 and TRBJ2-7, is ETGVTQSPTHLIKTRGQQVTLRCSSQSGHNTVSWYQQALGQGPQFIFQYYREEENGRGNFPPRFSGLQFPNYSSELNVNALELDDSALYLCASSLGLAVYEQYFGPGTRLTVT.

The DNA for the CDR3 is TGTGCCATAGCTAGCGGGAGAGAGGCCCAAGAGACCCAGTACTTC. Protein: CAIASGREAQETQYF. The V gene is TRBV10-3, the J gene TRBJ2-5; TRBD2 matches at 10 bases. V lost 9 bases to trimming and J lost 1 base; unmatched junction nucleotides: 8. The germline V gene encodes CDR1 ENHRY and CDR2 SYGVKD. CDR3 length equals 15 residues.

A word on this clone: A read error may produce the germline difference seen at one junction end. This rearrangement joins TRBV5-4 to TRBJ2-4; a weak D match, TRBD2 (5 bases). The CDR3 is 15 residues long. Looked up from germline, CDR1 is SGHNT and CDR2 is YYREEE (reference sequence). CDR3: CASSFFQDGENSQYF. Here the CDR3 DNA reads TGTGCCAGCAGCTTTTTCCAGGACGGGGAAAACAGTCAGTACTTC.

This clone was counted only a few times. V is TRBV7-9 and J is TRBJ1-1; D remains unclear. The CDR3 has 14 residues. Trimming left V 2 bases short and J 1 base short, with 8 bases between. The germline CDR1 and CDR2 sequences are SEHNR and FQNEAQ (reference sequence). CDR3 region: CASSLPVPNTEAFF. The CDR3 nucleotides are TGTGCCAGCAGCTTACCAGTCCCGAACACTGAAGCTTTCTTT.

This chain uses TRBV7-2 with TRBJ2-3; 7 nucleotides align to TRBD2. In germline, CDR1 is SGHTA, CDR2 FQGNSA. Trimming removed 5 bases from V and 4 bases from J; junction bases left unmatched: 15. The CDR3 loop spans 17 amino acids. Here the CDR3 reads CASSPLSGLAAADTQYF. Here the CDR3 DNA reads TGTGCCAGCAGCCCCCTCTCGGGGCTAGCGGCCGCAGATACGCAGTATTTT. The full variable domain, completed using reference TRBV7-2 and TRBJ2-3, is GAGVSQSPSNKVTEKGKDVELRCDPISGHTALYWYRQSLGQGLEFLIYFQGNSAPDKSGLPSDRFSAERTGGSVSTLTIQRTQQEDSAVYLCASSPLSGLAAADTQYFGPGTRLTVL.